The 21 T cell receptor beta chains below were found in one sample sequenced in a study of T cell responses to AZD1222 COVID-19 vaccine. Only in-frame clones appear in the TCRdb table, and some are missing; sequencing was by immunoSEQ multiplex PCR. The sample lists approximately 150,000 clones; about 92% were seen once. Sequenced material: peripheral blood, taken on day 0 of AZD1222 vaccination. These receptors were obtained from an adult in good health.

V is TRBV6-5 and J is TRBJ2-7, with TRBD2 as a possible D gene (6 bases). The CDR3 sequence is 15 residues long. Trimming removed 6 bases at V and 3 bases at J, with 18 bases between. Germline CDR1 is MNHEY and CDR2 is SVGAGI. CDR3 region: CASSPAEGLRYEQYF. The CDR3 nucleotides are TGTGCCAGCAGCCCGGCGGAGGGACTTCGCTACGAGCAGTACTTC.

V gene TRBV4-2 combines with J gene TRBJ2-2; D might be TRBD1 (5 bases). Germline lookup yields CDR1 LGHNA and CDR2 YNFKEQ. The V and J ends lost 4 bases and 5 bases respectively, with 20 bases between them. The CDR3 extends over 17 amino acids. This chain's CDR3 is CASSPLGMGRPTGELFF. The CDR3 nucleotides read TGTGCCAGCAGCCCGTTGGGTATGGGGCGGCCAACCGGGGAGCTGTTTTTT.

The chain couples TRBV5-5 to TRBJ2-7; tentative D call: TRBD2 (6 bases). V shed 4 bases and J shed 3 bases, with 11 bases lying between them. Germline assignment: CDR1 SGHKS and CDR2 YYEKEE (reference sequence). The CDR3 length is 13 residues. The CDR3 DNA is TGTGCCAGCAGCGCCCTAGCGAACTACGAGCAGTACTTC. As protein: CASSALANYEQYF.

V and J are TRBV3-1 (or the pseudogene TRBV3-2) and TRBJ2-5; the D is unclear. Germline-derived CDR1 and CDR2 are LGHDT and YNNKEL (reference sequence). The CDR3 totals 15 residues. The ends were cut back, 4 bases at V and 4 bases at J, with 16 bases in the middle. CDR3 sequence reads: CASSRTTAPRETQYF. CDR3 nucleotide sequence: TGTGCCAGCAGCCGGACGACTGCCCCGCGAGAGACCCAGTACTTC.

This rearrangement joins TRBV29-1 to TRBJ1-1; D may be TRBD1 (6 bases). V lost 4 bases and J lost 4, with 10 bases in between. This CDR3 has 12 residues. The V gene's germline CDR1 is SQVTM and CDR2 ANQGSEA. The CDR3 nucleotides read TGCAGCGTTGGGAGGGGGAGCACTGAAGCTTTCTTT. It is translated as CSVGRGSTEAFF.

This chain joins TRBV12-1 and TRBJ1-1. TRBV12-1 is classified as a pseudogene. The CDR3 runs to 13 residues. CDR3 bases: TGTGCCAGCAGCTTTGGTGTAGGGCTTGAAGCTTTCTTT. Translating gives CASSFGVGLEAFF.

The V call is TRBV10-3, the J call TRBJ1-1, with 9 bases lining up with TRBD1. Germline V gene lookup returns CDR1 ENHRY and CDR2 SYGVKD. The CDR3 runs 14 residues. The V and J ends lost 7 bases and 4 bases, in that order; junction bases with no gene match: 7. The CDR3 DNA follows: TGTGCCATCACCTCCGGGACAGGGATCACTGAAGCTTTCTTT. Its protein is CAITSGTGITEAFF.

The chain couples TRBV4-2 to TRBJ2-3; D is unresolved. This CDR3 comprises 12 residues. CDR1 and CDR2 from the germline V gene are LGHNA and YNFKEQ. Trimming removed 5 bases from V and 5 bases from J, with 8 bases in between. CDR3 DNA sequence: TGTGCCAGCAGCTACCAACGAGATACGCAGTATTTT. This sequence encodes CASSYQRDTQYF.

This clone came up once. The chain recombines TRBV11-2 with TRBJ1-6; the D gene is possibly TRBD1 (6 bases). V was shortened by 3 bases and J by 10 bases, with 16 bases between the two germline ends. This CDR3 contains 15 residues. The germline V gene encodes CDR1 SGHAT and CDR2 FQNNGV. CDR3 sequence: CASSFRDGQGSPLHF. CDR3 sequence (DNA): TGTGCCAGCAGCTTTCGGGACGGCCAGGGGTCACCCCTCCACTTT.

The DNA of the CDR3 is TGCGCCAGCAGCTTGGGTGGGACAGGGCGGTACGAGCAGTACTTC. Amino acid sequence: CASSLGGTGRYEQYF. The V gene is TRBV5-1, the J gene TRBJ2-7; TRBD1 matches 9 bases. The CDR3 totals 15 residues. V dropped 0 bases and J dropped 4; count of bases not matched to a gene: 5. The germline V gene has CDR1 SGHRS and CDR2 YFSETQ.

V and J are TRBV12-5 and TRBJ1-5, with TRBD1 as a possible D gene (5 bases). In germline, CDR1 is LGHNT, CDR2 FRNRAP. Trimming took 6 bases from V and 5 from J, leaving 11 bases between them. This CDR3 spans 13 amino acids. In DNA, the CDR3 is TGTGCTAGTGGCCTCGGGACGGATCAGCCCCAGCATTTT. This codes for CASGLGTDQPQHF.

V usage is TRBV20-1 and J usage is TRBJ2-7, with unresolved D. The CDR3 totals 10 residues. Deletions cut 6 bases from V and 7 bases from J, with 10 bases between. Germline loops: CDR1 DFQATT, CDR2 SNEGSKA (reference sequence). CDR3 bases: TGCAGTGCCCATGAGGAAGAGCAGTACTTC. Its protein is CSAHEEEQYF.

V usage is TRBV3-1 (or the pseudogene TRBV3-2) and J usage is TRBJ2-6; no reliable D call. Trimming took off 3 bases at V and 0 bases at J, with 3 bases between the two ends. The CDR3 loop spans 14 amino acids. Germline V gene sequence: CDR1 LGHDT, CDR2 YNNKEL (reference sequence). CDR3 DNA: TGTGCCAGCAGCCATCGCTCTGGGGCCAACGTCCTGACTTTC. It codes for CASSHRSGANVLTF.

This chain links TRBV5-5 with TRBJ2-5; 10 bases are a match to TRBD1. This CDR3 comprises 16 residues. From germline, CDR1 is SGHKS and CDR2 YYEKEE (reference sequence). V lost 4 bases, J lost 5 bases, and 11 bases stayed unmatched. CDR3 in amino acids: CASSPYSGTGAETQYF. The DNA for the CDR3 is TGTGCCAGCAGCCCATATTCCGGGACAGGGGCGGAGACCCAGTACTTC.

This clone was observed once. The chain couples TRBV28 to TRBJ2-3; 8 positions agree with TRBD2. The V gene end was trimmed by 4 bases and the J gene end by 1 base; junction bases not matched to a gene: 13. The CDR3 is 18 amino acids. CDR1 and CDR2 (germline): MDHEN, SYDVKM. DNA for the CDR3: TGTGCCAGCAGTTCCCTTGGGGCGGGAGGACGGGGCACAGATACGCAGTATTTT. It translates to CASSSLGAGGRGTDTQYF.

The CDR3 loop is CASSLGEDSYEQYF. The DNA for the CDR3 is TGTGCCAGCAGCTTAGGTGAGGATTCCTACGAGCAGTACTTC. The chain combines TRBV7-2 with TRBJ2-7, with no clear D. CDR1 is SGHTA, CDR2 FQGNSA, per germline. The CDR3 loop spans 14 amino acids. Trimming cost V 1 base and J 1 base, with 8 bases left between them.

The chain joins TRBV9 to TRBJ2-7; 10 bases map to TRBD1. Germline V gene lookup returns CDR1 SGDLS and CDR2 YYNGEE. After removal of 4 bases from V and 0 bases from J, the junction contained 4 bases not matched to a gene. There are 15 residues in the CDR3. CDR3 protein: CASSPDRGASYEQYF. CDR3 DNA: TGTGCCAGCAGCCCGGACAGGGGGGCCTCCTACGAGCAGTACTTC.

The CDR3 DNA follows: TGTGCCAGCAGCCCTGGGACTAGCGGGAGTGGGGAGCAGTTCTTC. It is translated as CASSPGTSGSGEQFF. V usage is TRBV3-1 (or the pseudogene TRBV3-2) and J usage is TRBJ2-1, with 14 bases matching TRBD2. Trimming at V came to 4 bases and at J to 10 bases, leaving 6 bases not matched to a gene. CDR3 size: 15 residues. Germline V gene sequence: CDR1 LGHDT, CDR2 YNNKEL (reference sequence).

The chain has TRBV5-6 and TRBJ1-6; the match to TRBD1 covers 9 bases. The V and J ends lost 4 bases and 8 bases, in that order; junction bases with no gene match: 1. The germline V gene has CDR1 SGHDT and CDR2 YYEEEE. The CDR3 is 13 residues long. The CDR3 coding sequence is TGTGCCAGCAGCCGGGACAGGGATTCACCCCTCCACTTT. It is translated as CASSRDRDSPLHF.

The chain carries TRBV7-2 and TRBJ2-2, with D perhaps being TRBD1 or TRBD2 (5 bases each). The V gene lost 4 bases and the J gene lost 4 bases, with 16 bases spanning the gap. Germline V gene lookup returns CDR1 SGHTA and CDR2 FQGNSA. This CDR3 is 16 amino acids long. The CDR3 reads CASSSDSGIFTGELFF. As DNA, the CDR3 is TGTGCCAGCAGCTCGGACTCAGGGATTTTCACCGGGGAGCTGTTTTTT. The full variable domain, rest sourced from reference TRBV7-2 and TRBJ2-2, is GAGVSQSPSNKVTEKGKDVELRCDPISGHTALYWYRQSLGQGLEFLIYFQGNSAPDKSGLPSDRFSAERTGGSVSTLTIQRTQQEDSAVYLCASSSDSGIFTGELFFGEGSRLTVL.

The rearrangement uses TRBV7-9 and TRBJ1-6; 7 bases align to TRBD1. The V segment lost 5 bases and the J segment 7 bases; nucleotides outside the gene matches: 8. CDR3 length: 15 amino acids. Per germline, CDR1 SEHNR and CDR2 FQNEAQ (reference sequence). CDR3 bases: TGTGCCAGCAGCCCGTGGGACAGAAGGAATTCACCCCTCCACTTT. This sequence encodes CASSPWDRRNSPLHF.